These 3 T cell receptor beta chains came from one sample sequenced in a study of cytomegalovirus exposure and HLA in healthy donors. A multiplex PCR was run with 60 Vbeta primers and 13 Jbeta primers. Here immunoSEQ multiplex PCR was the method, and the copy in TCRdb shows in-frame clones only, minus some. Of over 100,000 clones detected, under 85% appear once; the ten largest clones hold 7.7%. Input material: PBMCs. These receptor sequences come from a woman between 45 and 60 years old in good health and CMV-seropositive.

This rearrangement joins TRBV2 to TRBJ1-4; D is uncertain. The V and J ends lost 6 bases and 8 bases respectively, with 19 bases between them. CDR1 SNHLY and CDR2 FYNNEI come from the germline V gene. CDR3 length: 15 residues. The CDR3 spells CASRTGPLAGEKLFF. DNA for the CDR3: TGTGCCAGCAGAACCGGGCCCCTCGCGGGGGAAAAACTGTTTTTT.

The CDR3 coding sequence is TGTGCCAGCAGCACTGACAGGGTGGGTGAGCAGTTCTTC. Amino acids: CASSTDRVGEQFF. J is TRBJ2-1 and V is TRBV7-2, with 7 positions matching TRBD1. The V and J ends lost 5 bases and 9 bases, in that order; junction bases with no gene match: 7. The CDR3 has 13 amino acids. Germline V CDR1 and CDR2: SGHTA, FQGNSA. The variable domain in full, with the rest retrieved from reference TRBV7-2 and TRBJ2-1, is GAGVSQSPSNKVTEKGKDVELRCDPISGHTALYWYRQSLGQGLEFLIYFQGNSAPDKSGLPSDRFSAERTGGSVSTLTIQRTQQEDSAVYLCASSTDRVGEQFFGPGTRLTVL.

The chain employs TRBV21-1 and TRBJ1-5; whether TRBD1, the table's D call, matches the DNA was not checked. TRBV21-1 is a recognized pseudogene. CDR3 length: 16 residues. The CDR3 region is CASSGQGAYRNQPQHF. The CDR3 DNA sequence: TGTGCCAGCAGCGGGCAGGGGGCGTATCGCAATCAGCCCCAGCATTTT.